The TCR beta chain described here comes from a study of cytomegalovirus exposure and HLA in healthy donors. Turning to the study itself: Per a later analysis, the 666 first-cohort and more than 100 validation repertoires shared one platform. Findings of the study overall: Cytomegalovirus-associated TCR beta chains were listed, numbering 164. The classifier was said to identify cytomegalovirus status with high specificity and sensitivity. In a later analysis, first-cohort TCR clusters were found to tend to co-occur in the 120 or so validation repertoires.

Clones were sequenced by immunoSEQ multiplex PCR, and TCRdb holds only the in-frame ones, with some missing. The sample consists of 65,000 to 95,000 clones, around 96% of them appearing once. This clone was counted once. Its antigen is unidentified. The CDR3 is 16 amino acids. From germline, CDR1 is MRHNA and CDR2 SNTAGT. The V gene lost 5 bases and the J gene lost 4 bases, with 19 bases spanning the gap. The specimen was PBMCs. This clonotype was sampled from a man aged 18-30 years in good health and CMV-seronegative. The chain carries TRBV6-4 and TRBJ2-3; no firm D call. The CDR3 loop reads CASSYNVVSPSDTQYF. The CDR3 DNA reads as TGTGCCAGCAGTTACAACGTGGTATCACCATCAGATACGCAGTATTTT.